A single sample is the source of the 16 T cell receptor beta chains below, sequenced in a study of tumor-infiltrating lymphocytes in primary liver carcinoma. Germline DNA was also extracted, and blood RNA was taken from unsorted whole blood. Constant-region priming of around 530 ng total RNA yielded TCR beta cDNA. Three-round nested multiplex PCR performed with slightly modified ARM-PCR produced the TCR beta libraries. The first two PCR rounds used TRBV1-TRBV30 forward primers with a C-beta reverse primer, 9 to 11 cycles each. TCRdb re-called the multiplex PCR reads with MiXCR, one entry per CDR3 protein. The sample records around 330,000 distinct CDR3 sequences, 55% to 65% being singletons. The sequencing sample was made of peripheral blood. Receptors originate from a man between 35 and 55 years old with primary liver carcinoma and hepatitis B virus infection.

Turning to this clonotype: One junction end disagrees with the germline gene, perhaps due to a read error. The chain joins TRBV29-1 to TRBJ1-1; tentative D call: TRBD1 (5 bases). From germline, CDR1 is SQVTM and CDR2 ANQGSEA. This CDR3 comprises 15 residues. CDR3 in amino acids: CSVDGWWGMNTEAFF. The CDR3 DNA sequence: TGCAGCGTTGACGGGTGGTGGGGGATGAATACTGAAGCTTTCTTT.

Comment on this clonotype: This may stem from a read error, because a much larger clone lies one nucleotide away. The chain is built from TRBV6-6 and TRBJ2-7; 9 positions agree with TRBD1. This CDR3 has 17 amino acids. Germline V gives CDR1 MNHNY, CDR2 SVGAGI (reference sequence). V gave up 7 bases and J gave up 3 bases; unmatched junction bases: 16. This CDR3 is CASNPGLNRGQNYEQYF. The CDR3 region has the DNA TGTGCCAGCAACCCTGGACTAAACAGGGGGCAGAACTACGAGCAGTACTTC.

With respect to this clonotype: Mismatch with germline at one junction end may stem from a read error. The rearrangement joins TRBV29-1 to TRBJ1-5; D is undetermined. In germline, CDR1 is SQVTM, CDR2 ANQGSEA. The CDR3 length is 16 residues. The CDR3 bases are TGCAGCGTCCAGGCAGGACCAGCCGGAGGAAATCAGCCCCTGCATTTT. The encoded protein is CSVQAGPAGGNQPLHF.

The chain uses TRBV28 and TRBJ2-1; tentatively, D is TRBD1 (5 bases). V was clipped by 7 bases and J by 6 bases, with 13 bases between them. This CDR3 is built from 13 residues. CDR1 MDHEN and CDR2 SYDVKM come from the germline V gene. CDR3 nucleotide sequence: TGTGCCAGCAACCCAGGGATCCGCAATGAGCAGTTCTTC. Its translation: CASNPGIRNEQFF.

CDR3 region: CAINGGGLNEQFF. CDR3 sequence (DNA): TGTGCCATCAACGGCGGAGGTTTGAATGAGCAGTTCTTC. The rearrangement links TRBV10-3 to TRBJ2-1; D may be TRBD2 (5 bases). The CDR3 length is 13 residues. With 7 bases removed from V and 7 bases from J, the gap between germline ends came to 14 bases. Per germline, CDR1 ENHRY and CDR2 SYGVKD.

The chain combines TRBV5-4 with TRBJ2-7, with TRBD2 as a possible D gene (7 bases). Germline V gives CDR1 SGHNT, CDR2 YYREEE (reference sequence). The length of the CDR3 is 15 residues. V shed 6 bases and J shed 2 bases, with 18 bases lying between them. The CDR3, as DNA: TGTGCCAGCATCGGGGTAGGGGGGGCCACCTACGAGCAGTACTTC. It codes for CASIGVGGATYEQYF.

Details on this clonotype: The junction and the germline gene differ at one end; a read error may be behind it. The genes are TRBV6-2 or TRBV6-3 and TRBJ2-2; the D call may be TRBD1 or TRBD2 (5 bases each). The CDR3 covers 17 residues. The germline gives CDR1 MNHEY, CDR2 SVGEGT. Written as DNA, the CDR3 is TGTACCAGCAGTTTTCCGGGGCATAGTGGATCCACCGGGGAGCTGTTTTTC. This translates into CTSSFPGHSGSTGELFF.

This clonotype showed up many times. A junction boundary mismatches the germline segment, possibly from a read error. The chain uses TRBV6-2 or TRBV6-3 and TRBJ2-3; TRBD2 aligns across 13 bases. The CDR3 totals 13 residues. Germline values: CDR1 MNHEY, CDR2 SVGEGT. The CDR3 loop is CASTLGGLAGAHF. The CDR3 DNA reads as TGTGCCAGCACTTTGGGCGGACTAGCGGGAGCCCATTTT.

The table lists this clonotype with a few counts. This sequence joins TRBV12-3 or TRBV12-4 and TRBJ1-1; D not resolved. The CDR3 loop spans 14 amino acids. With 2 bases removed from V and 2 bases from J, the gap between germline ends came to 9 bases. The CDR3 sequence is CASSLMAANTEAFF. Here the CDR3 DNA reads TGTGCCAGCAGTTTAATGGCAGCAAACACTGAAGCTTTCTTT.

Turning to this clonotype: This clone may be a read error of a much larger clone one base away. This chain connects TRBV6-2 or TRBV6-3 to TRBJ2-1; 16 bases are shared with TRBD2. Per germline, CDR1 MNHEY and CDR2 SVGEGT. This CDR3 region has 17 residues. In DNA, the CDR3 is TGTGCCGGCAGTGGGACTAGCGGGAGGGTCCTCTACAATGAGCAGTTCTTC. Protein product: CAGSGTSGRVLYNEQFF.

Notes on this clonotype: An end of the junction differs from the germline gene, which may be a read error. J is TRBJ1-1 and V is TRBV4-2; D remains ambiguous. Per germline, CDR1 LGHNA and CDR2 YNFKEQ. The CDR3 length is 13 residues. The CDR3 loop reads CASNQDSNGRALF. The CDR3 coding sequence is TGTGCCAGCAACCAAGATTCCAATGGGAGAGCTCTCTTC.

As to this clonotype: As the CDR3 is not closed by the conserved phenylalanine or tryptophan, this likely results from a read error. The chain joins TRBV11-2 to TRBJ1-2; D is possibly TRBD1 (5 bases). The CDR3 contains 14 residues. Deletions cut 4 bases from V and 4 bases from J, with 13 bases between. CDR1 SGHAT and CDR2 FQNNGV come from the germline V gene. In nucleotides, the CDR3 is TGTGCCAGCAGCTGGAGACAGCAAACCTATGGCTACACCGTC. Its translation is CASSWRQQTYGYTV.

In this sample, this clonotype turned up many times. The V call is TRBV6-5, the J call TRBJ1-2; unclear D gene. The CDR3 contains 13 residues. The germline V gene encodes CDR1 MNHEY and CDR2 SVGAGI. V lost 0 bases and J lost 10, with 12 bases in between. CDR3 nucleotide sequence: TGTGCCAGCAGTTACTCTAGTACAAGCCCCTACACCTTC. Its protein product is CASSYSSTSPYTF.

This clonotype came up a few times. V and J are TRBV30 and TRBJ1-2, with D possibly matching TRBD1 (6 bases). Trimming took off 0 bases at V and 8 bases at J, with 7 bases between the two ends. Germline V CDR1 and CDR2: GTSNPN, SVGIG (reference sequence). The CDR3 is 11 amino acids. DNA of the CDR3: TGTGCCTGGAGTGTACAGGGAGGCTACACCTTC. Encoded protein: CAWSVQGGYTF.

This clonotype occurred a few times. The V gene is TRBV18, the J gene TRBJ1-1; D is ambiguous. Between the trimmed V and J ends, which lost 2 bases and 0 bases, there was a span of 7 bases. This CDR3 comprises 14 residues. Germline V gene sequence: CDR1 KGHSH, CDR2 LQKENI. The CDR3 DNA follows: TGTGCCAGCTCACCATTGGCCTTGAACACTGAAGCTTTCTTT. Protein: CASSPLALNTEAFF.

Comment on this clonotype: Since a much larger clone is just one base distant, this may be a read error. The V call is TRBV7-9, the J call TRBJ1-2, with 7 bases that match TRBD1. Germline CDR1 SEHNR, CDR2 FQNEAQ (reference sequence). The CDR3 consists of 12 residues. Unmatched junction bases numbered 7, after V lost 7 bases and J lost 8 bases. The CDR3 coding sequence is TGTGCCAGCAATACCGACAGGGCGGGCTACACCTTC. Its translation: CASNTDRAGYTF.